A selection of T cell receptor beta chains follows, all from one sample in a study of PD-1 blockade in classical Hodgkin lymphoma. Assay: immunoSEQ multiplex PCR; the TCRdb copy retains only in-frame clones and omits some. The sample has approximately 14,000 clones, around 88% seen once. The sample in question was peripheral blood mononuclear cells (PBMCs), obtained before the second cycle of nivolumab. The receptor source for this set is a human donor with classical Hodgkin lymphoma. The CDR3 runs from the conserved cysteine through the conserved F or W. Fields, in order: CDR3 DNA, CDR3 protein, J gene, D gene, V gene, clone size. A D gene is named only where the DNA matches it firmly. Some rows mark clone size as missing; the rest say once, few, many or name a class of expanded clone.

cdr3_nt: TGTGCCAGCAGGAAACAATTTGGGAACACTGAAGCTTTCTTT
cdr3_aa: CASRKQFGNTEAFF
j_call: TRBJ1-1
d_call: -
v_call: TRBV7-2
clone_size: -

cdr3_nt: TGTGCCAGCAAGGACGAGCAGTACTTC
cdr3_aa: CASKDEQYF
j_call: TRBJ2-7
d_call: -
v_call: TRBV2
clone_size: -

cdr3_nt: TGCGCCAGTAGCAGCTCCTACGAGCAGTACTTC
cdr3_aa: CASSSSYEQYF
j_call: TRBJ2-7
d_call: -
v_call: TRBV5-1
clone_size: -

cdr3_nt: TGTGCCAGCAGCTTAGGGACAGCTACCTATGGCTACACCTTC
cdr3_aa: CASSLGTATYGYTF
j_call: TRBJ1-2
d_call: -
v_call: TRBV7-6
clone_size: -

cdr3_nt: TGTGCCAGTAGTGCAATGGGGGGGTTCTCTGGAAACACCATATATTTT
cdr3_aa: CASSAMGGFSGNTIYF
j_call: TRBJ1-3
d_call: -
v_call: TRBV19
clone_size: -

cdr3_nt: TGCGCCAGCAGCTTGGAGCCAGCAGGGCTCTACGAGCAGTACTTC
cdr3_aa: CASSLEPAGLYEQYF
j_call: TRBJ2-7
d_call: -
v_call: TRBV5-1
clone_size: -

cdr3_nt: TGTGCCAGCAGTTTCCGGGTTTCGTCCAAAAACATTCAGTACTTC
cdr3_aa: CASSFRVSSKNIQYF
j_call: TRBJ2-4
d_call: -
v_call: TRBV28
clone_size: once

cdr3_nt: TGTGCCAGCAGCCGATTAGGACAGTTGGAGGACGAGCAGTACTTC
cdr3_aa: CASSRLGQLEDEQYF
j_call: TRBJ2-7
d_call: -
v_call: TRBV7-9
clone_size: -

cdr3_nt: TGTGCCAGCACCCAGCAGGAGAGGAATGAGCAGTTCTTC
cdr3_aa: CASTQQERNEQFF
j_call: TRBJ2-1
d_call: -
v_call: TRBV11-3
clone_size: -

cdr3_nt: TGTGCCAGCAGTCGTTGGGGGGCGAAAGATACGCAGTATTTT
cdr3_aa: CASSRWGAKDTQYF
j_call: TRBJ2-3
d_call: -
v_call: TRBV27
clone_size: -

cdr3_nt: TGCGCCAGCAGCCCCGCATACGATTCCAGCTCCTACGAGCAGTACTTC
cdr3_aa: CASSPAYDSSSYEQYF
j_call: TRBJ2-7
d_call: -
v_call: TRBV4-1
clone_size: once

cdr3_nt: TGCGCCAGCAGCACCACTGTCCCTTCCGGCGAGCAGTACTTC
cdr3_aa: CASSTTVPSGEQYF
j_call: TRBJ2-7
d_call: -
v_call: TRBV5-1
clone_size: once

cdr3_nt: TGTGCCAGCAGCTCGGGACTAGCGGGGCCATACACCAAAGAGACCCAGTACTTC
cdr3_aa: CASSSGLAGPYTKETQYF
j_call: TRBJ2-5
d_call: TRBD2
v_call: TRBV7-8
clone_size: -

cdr3_nt: TGCGCCAGCAGCTTGTACCCCTCTAATGAAAAACTGTTTTTT
cdr3_aa: CASSLYPSNEKLFF
j_call: TRBJ1-4
d_call: -
v_call: TRBV5-1
clone_size: -

cdr3_nt: TGTGCCAGCAGCCAGGGGGTTTTTAACTATGGCTACACCTTC
cdr3_aa: CASSQGVFNYGYTF
j_call: TRBJ1-2
d_call: TRBD1
v_call: TRBV5-5
clone_size: -

cdr3_nt: TGTGCCAGCAACGCACTAAGCACCAATAATTCACCCCTCCACTTT
cdr3_aa: CASNALSTNNSPLHF
j_call: TRBJ1-6
d_call: -
v_call: TRBV7-2
clone_size: few

cdr3_nt: TGCGCCAGCAGCTTCTCGGGGGAGCAGTACTTC
cdr3_aa: CASSFSGEQYF
j_call: TRBJ2-7
d_call: -
v_call: TRBV5-1
clone_size: -

cdr3_nt: TGTGCTAGTGGTCCTCCAGGGGTCCAGCCCCAGCATTTT
cdr3_aa: CASGPPGVQPQHF
j_call: TRBJ1-5
d_call: -
v_call: TRBV12-5
clone_size: -

cdr3_nt: TGCGCCAGCAAGTGGAGCGAAGTTGCTAAAGAGACCCAGTACTTC
cdr3_aa: CASKWSEVAKETQYF
j_call: TRBJ2-5
d_call: -
v_call: TRBV5-1
clone_size: -

cdr3_nt: TGTGCCAGCTCAATAAATCCAGGGGCGCCCGACAAACTGTTTTTT
cdr3_aa: CASSINPGAPDKLFF
j_call: TRBJ1-4
d_call: -
v_call: TRBV18
clone_size: -

cdr3_nt: TGTGCCAGCAGCCAAGAGACAGGGGAAGGTGGCTACACCTTC
cdr3_aa: CASSQETGEGGYTF
j_call: TRBJ1-2
d_call: TRBD1
v_call: TRBV14
clone_size: -

cdr3_nt: TGTGCCAGCTCACCGGCGAATCCCACAGGAAACACCATATATTTT
cdr3_aa: CASSPANPTGNTIYF
j_call: TRBJ1-3
d_call: -
v_call: TRBV18
clone_size: -

cdr3_nt: TGCGCCAGCAGCCCCCCCCTCCGGAGACAGGACCAGGGCTACACCTTC
cdr3_aa: CASSPPLRRQDQGYTF
j_call: TRBJ1-2
d_call: -
v_call: TRBV4-1
clone_size: -

cdr3_nt: TGTGCCAGCAGCCCCTGGGACAGGGCGGACGGAAACACCATATATTTT
cdr3_aa: CASSPWDRADGNTIYF
j_call: TRBJ1-3
d_call: TRBD1
v_call: TRBV11-2
clone_size: -

cdr3_nt: TGTGCCAGTAGTATCGAGGGAGGTCAGCCCCAGCATTTT
cdr3_aa: CASSIEGGQPQHF
j_call: TRBJ1-5
d_call: -
v_call: TRBV19
clone_size: -

cdr3_nt: TGTGCCAGCTCACCCCGGGCAGATTCCTACGAGCAGTACTTC
cdr3_aa: CASSPRADSYEQYF
j_call: TRBJ2-7
d_call: -
v_call: TRBV18
clone_size: -

cdr3_nt: TGTGCCAGCAGCCGGGACACCGGGGAGCTGTTTTTT
cdr3_aa: CASSRDTGELFF
j_call: TRBJ2-2
d_call: -
v_call: TRBV5-4
clone_size: -

cdr3_nt: TGTGCCAGCAGCTTAGGAGGGGACAGAACCTACGAGCAGTACTTC
cdr3_aa: CASSLGGDRTYEQYF
j_call: TRBJ2-7
d_call: TRBD1
v_call: TRBV7-6
clone_size: -

cdr3_nt: TGTGCCAGCAGCTTGGTCCCGGGACAGGGGAGCTCACCCCTCCACTTT
cdr3_aa: CASSLVPGQGSSPLHF
j_call: TRBJ1-6
d_call: TRBD1
v_call: TRBV5-6
clone_size: -

cdr3_nt: TGTGCCAGCTCACATGGGGGGGGGAACACTGAAGCTTTCTTT
cdr3_aa: CASSHGGGNTEAFF
j_call: TRBJ1-1
d_call: -
v_call: TRBV18
clone_size: -

cdr3_nt: TGTGCCAGCTCTCAAGACCTGAGCACTGAAGCTTTCTTT
cdr3_aa: CASSQDLSTEAFF
j_call: TRBJ1-1
d_call: -
v_call: TRBV18
clone_size: -

cdr3_nt: TGTGCCAGCAGATGGGACAGGGGGAACACTGAAGCTTTCTTT
cdr3_aa: CASRWDRGNTEAFF
j_call: TRBJ1-1
d_call: TRBD1
v_call: TRBV7-9
clone_size: -

cdr3_nt: TGTGCCAGCAGCACCTCTCACAGGGGAGGGGAGACCCAGTACTTC
cdr3_aa: CASSTSHRGGETQYF
j_call: TRBJ2-5
d_call: -
v_call: TRBV7-2
clone_size: -